This T cell receptor (beta chain) was captured in a study of T cells in Graves' hyperthyroidism and ophthalmopathy. Findings and caveats of the study: Prediction of ophthalmopathy progression came a median approximately 6.6 months pre-onset.

In the case of this clonotype: Its antigen remains unknown.

Researchers amplified the TCR beta CDR3 regions from RNA transcripts. The TCR CDR3 first-round RT-PCR relied on the HTBI primer set. Each CDR3 protein is one row after TCRdb ran MiXCR on the multiplex PCR reads. The profile shows about 290,000 distinct CDR3 sequences, about an eighth of them singletons. This CDR3 has 15 amino acids. The V gene lost 5 bases and the J gene lost 4 bases, with 17 bases spanning the gap. Germline CDR1 reads SGHTA; CDR2 reads FQGNSA. The study enrolled patients aged 18 to 65 with newly diagnosed hyperthyroidism of under 2 months' duration. V and J are TRBV7-2 and TRBJ2-5; D gene uncertain. The TCR sequence derives from a woman in her forties with Graves' hyperthyroidism. Specimen: blood. The CDR3 coding sequence is TGTGCCAGCAGCCTCGGAATCGGGCTTATAGAGACCCAGTACTTC. It translates to CASSLGIGLIETQYF.